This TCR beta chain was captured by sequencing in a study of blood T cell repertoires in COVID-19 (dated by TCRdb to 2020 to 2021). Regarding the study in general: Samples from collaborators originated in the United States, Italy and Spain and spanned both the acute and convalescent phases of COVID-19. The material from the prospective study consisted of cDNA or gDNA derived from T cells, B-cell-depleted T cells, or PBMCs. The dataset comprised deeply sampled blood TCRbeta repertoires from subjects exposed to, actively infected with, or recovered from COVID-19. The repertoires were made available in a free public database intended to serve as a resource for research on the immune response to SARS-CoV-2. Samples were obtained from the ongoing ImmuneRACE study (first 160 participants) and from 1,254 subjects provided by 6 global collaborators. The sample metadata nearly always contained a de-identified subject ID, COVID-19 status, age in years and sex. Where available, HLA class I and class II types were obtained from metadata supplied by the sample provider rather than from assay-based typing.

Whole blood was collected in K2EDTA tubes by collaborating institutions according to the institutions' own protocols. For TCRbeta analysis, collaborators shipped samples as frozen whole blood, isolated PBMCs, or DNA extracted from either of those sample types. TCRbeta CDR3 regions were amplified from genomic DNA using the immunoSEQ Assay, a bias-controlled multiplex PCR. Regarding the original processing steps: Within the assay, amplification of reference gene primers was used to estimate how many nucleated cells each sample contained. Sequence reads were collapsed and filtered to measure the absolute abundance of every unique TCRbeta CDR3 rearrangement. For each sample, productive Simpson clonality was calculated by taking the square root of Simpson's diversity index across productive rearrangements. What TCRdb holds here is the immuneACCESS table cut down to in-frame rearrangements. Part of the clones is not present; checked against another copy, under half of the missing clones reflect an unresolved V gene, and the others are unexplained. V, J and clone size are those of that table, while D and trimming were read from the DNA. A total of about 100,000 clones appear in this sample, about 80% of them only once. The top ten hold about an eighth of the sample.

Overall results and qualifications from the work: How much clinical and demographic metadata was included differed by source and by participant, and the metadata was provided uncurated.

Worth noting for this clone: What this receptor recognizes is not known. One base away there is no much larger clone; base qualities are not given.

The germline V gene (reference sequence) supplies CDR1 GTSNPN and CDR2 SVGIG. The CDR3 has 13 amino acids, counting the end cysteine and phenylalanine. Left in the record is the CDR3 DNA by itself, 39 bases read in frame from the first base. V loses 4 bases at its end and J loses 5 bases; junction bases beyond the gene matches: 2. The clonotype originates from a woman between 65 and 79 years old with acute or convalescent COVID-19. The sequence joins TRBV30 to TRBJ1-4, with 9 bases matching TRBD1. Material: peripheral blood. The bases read TGTGCCTGGAAGGACAGGGGCAATGAAAAACTGTTTTTT. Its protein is CAWKDRGNEKLFF.